This T cell receptor beta chain was captured in a study of blood T cell repertoires in COVID-19. In the study overall: Samples came from the United States, Italy and Spain, spanning acute and convalescent COVID-19. Sources were T cells, B-cell-depleted T cells, or PBMCs; the material itself was cDNA or gDNA.

Per the original methods: Amplification of reference gene primers provided the estimated nucleated cell counts. Repertoires were generated with immunoSEQ multiplex PCR, while TCRdb's copy carries only in-frame clones and drops some. D and trimming were read from the DNA, whereas the V and J calls and clone size are those reported in that table. The repertoire has approximately 140,000 clones, about 90% of them found once; the top ten carry roughly 6.6%. This clone was picked up one time. CDR3 length: 15 amino acids. The source is a man of 80 years or more with acute or convalescent COVID-19. The J gene is TRBJ1-3, the V gene TRBV12-2. TRBV12-2 is listed as a pseudogene. Input material: peripheral blood. Here the CDR3 reads CASRLERRAGNTIYF. The CDR3 DNA is TGTGCAAGTCGCTTAGAGAGGCGGGCTGGAAACACCATATATTTT.